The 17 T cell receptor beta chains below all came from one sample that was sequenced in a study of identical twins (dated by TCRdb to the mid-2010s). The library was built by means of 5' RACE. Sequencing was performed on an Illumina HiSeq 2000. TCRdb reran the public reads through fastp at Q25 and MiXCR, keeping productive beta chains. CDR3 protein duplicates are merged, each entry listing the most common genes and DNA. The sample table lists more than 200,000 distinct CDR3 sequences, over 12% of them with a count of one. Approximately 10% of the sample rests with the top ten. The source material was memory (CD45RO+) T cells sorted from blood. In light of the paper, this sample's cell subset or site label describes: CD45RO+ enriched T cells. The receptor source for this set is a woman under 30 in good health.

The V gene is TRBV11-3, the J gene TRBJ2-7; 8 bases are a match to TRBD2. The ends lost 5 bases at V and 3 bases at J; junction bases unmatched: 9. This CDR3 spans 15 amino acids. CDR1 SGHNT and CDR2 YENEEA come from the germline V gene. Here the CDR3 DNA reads TGTGCCAGCAGCGGCAGACTAGCGTGGAACTACGAGCAGTACTTC. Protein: CASSGRLAWNYEQYF.

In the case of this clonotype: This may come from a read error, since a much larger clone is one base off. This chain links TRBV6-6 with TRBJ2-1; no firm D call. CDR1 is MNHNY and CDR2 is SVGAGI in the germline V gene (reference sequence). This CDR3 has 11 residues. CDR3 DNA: TGTGCCACCAGTTACGTCCAGAAGCAGTTCTTC. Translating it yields CATSYVQKQFF.

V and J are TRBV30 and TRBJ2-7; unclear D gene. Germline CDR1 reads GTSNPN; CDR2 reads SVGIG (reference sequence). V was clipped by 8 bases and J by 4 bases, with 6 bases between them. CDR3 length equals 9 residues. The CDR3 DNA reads TGTGCCCGTTATTACGAGCAGTACTTC. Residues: CARYYEQYF.

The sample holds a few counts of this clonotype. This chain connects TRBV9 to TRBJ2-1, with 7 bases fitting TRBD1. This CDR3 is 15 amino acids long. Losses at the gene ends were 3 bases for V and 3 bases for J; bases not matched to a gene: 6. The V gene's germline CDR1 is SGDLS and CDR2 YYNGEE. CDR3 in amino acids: CASSAQGDNYNEQFF. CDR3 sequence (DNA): TGTGCCAGCAGCGCCCAGGGGGACAACTACAATGAGCAGTTCTTC.

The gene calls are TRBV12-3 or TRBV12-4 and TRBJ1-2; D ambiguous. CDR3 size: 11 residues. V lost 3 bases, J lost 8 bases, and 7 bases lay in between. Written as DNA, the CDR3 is TGTGCCAGCAGTTTGCGCTTCGGCTACACCTTC. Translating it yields CASSLRFGYTF.

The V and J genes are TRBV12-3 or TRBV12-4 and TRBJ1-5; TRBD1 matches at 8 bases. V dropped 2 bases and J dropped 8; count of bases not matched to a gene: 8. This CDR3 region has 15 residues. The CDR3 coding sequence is TGTGCCAGCAGTTTACAGGCAGGGGGCACGGAGCCCCAGCATTTT. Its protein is CASSLQAGGTEPQHF.

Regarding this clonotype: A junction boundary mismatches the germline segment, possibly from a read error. CDR3 in amino acids: CPSSLAGGYNEQFF. The CDR3 DNA reads as TGCCCCAGCAGCCTCGCGGGGGGGTACAATGAGCAGTTCTTC. V and J are TRBV5-1 and TRBJ2-1; 9 bases agree with TRBD2. Germline CDR1 and CDR2: SGHRS and YFSETQ. This CDR3 has 14 residues.

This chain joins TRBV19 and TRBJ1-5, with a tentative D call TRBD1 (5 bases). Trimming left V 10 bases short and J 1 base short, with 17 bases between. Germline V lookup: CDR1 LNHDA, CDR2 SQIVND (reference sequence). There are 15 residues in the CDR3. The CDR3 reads CAIGTTGVSNQPQHF. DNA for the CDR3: TGTGCCATAGGGACCACAGGAGTCAGCAATCAGCCCCAGCATTTT.

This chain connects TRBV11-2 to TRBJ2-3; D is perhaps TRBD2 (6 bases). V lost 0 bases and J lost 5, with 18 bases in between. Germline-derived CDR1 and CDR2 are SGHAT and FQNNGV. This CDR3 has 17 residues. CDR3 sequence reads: CASSLDLRRGRVDTQYF. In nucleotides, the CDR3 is TGTGCCAGCAGCTTAGATCTGAGGCGGGGCAGGGTAGATACGCAGTATTTT.

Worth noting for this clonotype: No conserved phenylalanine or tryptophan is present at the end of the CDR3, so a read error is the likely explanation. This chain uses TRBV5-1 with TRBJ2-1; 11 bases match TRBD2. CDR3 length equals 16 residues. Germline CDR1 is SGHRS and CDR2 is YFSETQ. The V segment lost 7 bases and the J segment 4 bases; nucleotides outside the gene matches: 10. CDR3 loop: CASGKTGTSGYNEQFL. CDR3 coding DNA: TGCGCCAGCGGGAAAACCGGGACTAGCGGTTACAATGAGCAGTTCCTC.

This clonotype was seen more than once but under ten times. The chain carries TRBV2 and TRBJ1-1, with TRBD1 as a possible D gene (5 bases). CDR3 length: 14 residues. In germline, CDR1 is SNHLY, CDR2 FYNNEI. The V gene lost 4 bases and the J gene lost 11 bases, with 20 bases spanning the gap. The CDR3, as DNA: TGTGCCAGCAGTGGAGAACTGGGGGGAACAGAGGCTTTCTTT. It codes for CASSGELGGTEAFF. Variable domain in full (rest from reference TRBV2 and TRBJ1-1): EPEVTQTPSHQVTQMGQEVILRCVPISNHLYFYWYRQILGQKVEFLVSFYNNEISEKSEIFDDQFSVERPDGSNFTLKIRSTKLEDSAMYFCASSGELGGTEAFFGQGTRLTVV.

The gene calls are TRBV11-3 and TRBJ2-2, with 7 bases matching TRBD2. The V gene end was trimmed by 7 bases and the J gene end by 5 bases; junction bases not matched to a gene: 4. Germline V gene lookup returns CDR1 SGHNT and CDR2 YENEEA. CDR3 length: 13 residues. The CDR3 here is CASMLGGTGELFF. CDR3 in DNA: TGTGCCAGCATGTTGGGGGGGACCGGGGAGCTGTTTTTT.

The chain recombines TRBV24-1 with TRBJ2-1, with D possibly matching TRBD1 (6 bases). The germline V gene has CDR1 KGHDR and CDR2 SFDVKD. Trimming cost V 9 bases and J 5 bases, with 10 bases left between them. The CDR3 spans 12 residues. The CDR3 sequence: CATADSHNEQFF. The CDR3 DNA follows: TGTGCCACCGCGGACAGTCACAATGAGCAGTTCTTC.

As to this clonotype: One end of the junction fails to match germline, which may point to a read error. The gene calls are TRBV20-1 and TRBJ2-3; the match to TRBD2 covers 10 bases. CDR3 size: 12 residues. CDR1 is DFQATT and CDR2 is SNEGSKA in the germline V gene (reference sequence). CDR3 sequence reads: CSASGRRDTQYF. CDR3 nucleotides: TGCAGCGCTAGCGGGAGAAGAGATACGCAGTATTTT.

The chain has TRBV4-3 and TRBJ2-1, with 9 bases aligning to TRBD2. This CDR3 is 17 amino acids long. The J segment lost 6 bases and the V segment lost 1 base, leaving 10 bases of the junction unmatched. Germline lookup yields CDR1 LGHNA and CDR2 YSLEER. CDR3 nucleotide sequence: TGCGCCAGCAGCCAAGGGGGACTGCGGGAGGGCCTCAATGAGCAGTTCTTC. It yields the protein CASSQGGLREGLNEQFF.

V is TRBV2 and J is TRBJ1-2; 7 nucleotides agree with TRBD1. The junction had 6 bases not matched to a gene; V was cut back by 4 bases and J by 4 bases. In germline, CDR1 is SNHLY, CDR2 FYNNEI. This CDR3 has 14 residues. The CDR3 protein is CASSVRAGGYGYTF. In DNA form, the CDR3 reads TGTGCCAGCAGTGTGCGGGCAGGGGGCTATGGCTACACCTTC. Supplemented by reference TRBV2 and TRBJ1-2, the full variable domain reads EPEVTQTPSHQVTQMGQEVILRCVPISNHLYFYWYRQILGQKVEFLVSFYNNEISEKSEIFDDQFSVERPDGSNFTLKIRSTKLEDSAMYFCASSVRAGGYGYTFGSGTRLTVV.

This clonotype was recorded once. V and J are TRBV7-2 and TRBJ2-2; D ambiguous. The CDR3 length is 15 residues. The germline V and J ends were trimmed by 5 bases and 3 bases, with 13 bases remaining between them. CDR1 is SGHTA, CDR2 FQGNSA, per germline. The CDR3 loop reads CASSPRRIYTGELFF. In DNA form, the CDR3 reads TGTGCCAGCAGCCCTAGACGGATATACACCGGGGAGCTGTTTTTT.